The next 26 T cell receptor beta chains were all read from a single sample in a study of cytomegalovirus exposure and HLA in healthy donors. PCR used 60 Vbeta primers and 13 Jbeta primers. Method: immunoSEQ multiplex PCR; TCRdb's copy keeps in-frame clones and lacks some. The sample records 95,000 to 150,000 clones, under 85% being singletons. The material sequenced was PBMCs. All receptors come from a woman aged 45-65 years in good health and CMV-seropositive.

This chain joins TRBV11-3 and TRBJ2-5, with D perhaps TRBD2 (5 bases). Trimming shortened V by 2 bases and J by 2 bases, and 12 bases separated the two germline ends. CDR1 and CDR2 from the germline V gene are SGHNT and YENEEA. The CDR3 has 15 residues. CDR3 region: CASSLLRAPQETQYF. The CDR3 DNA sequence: TGTGCCAGCAGCTTATTGCGGGCCCCTCAAGAGACCCAGTACTTC.

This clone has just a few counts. The CDR3 is CASSFRAGGLGTQYF. The CDR3 DNA sequence: TGTGCCAGCAGCTTCCGCGCGGGGGGGCTAGGTACGCAGTATTTT. The V gene is TRBV7-3, the J gene TRBJ2-3; 9 nucleotides align to TRBD2. This CDR3 has 15 residues. Losses at the gene ends were 3 bases for V and 8 bases for J; bases not matched to a gene: 9. Germline V lookup: CDR1 SGHTA, CDR2 FQGTGA.

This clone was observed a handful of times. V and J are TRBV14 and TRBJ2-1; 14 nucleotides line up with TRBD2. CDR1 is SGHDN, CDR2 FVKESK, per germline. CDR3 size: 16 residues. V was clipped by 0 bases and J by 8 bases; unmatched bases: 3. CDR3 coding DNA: TGTGCCAGCAGCCAAGAGACTAGCGGGAGGGTTTATGAGCAGTTCTTC. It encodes CASSQETSGRVYEQFF.

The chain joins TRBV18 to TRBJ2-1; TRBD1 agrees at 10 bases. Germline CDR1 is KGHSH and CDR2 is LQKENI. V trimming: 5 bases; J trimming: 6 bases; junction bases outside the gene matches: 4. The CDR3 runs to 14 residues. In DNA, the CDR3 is TGTGCCAGCTCATTCCGGGACAGGGGCAATGAGCAGTTCTTC. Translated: CASSFRDRGNEQFF.

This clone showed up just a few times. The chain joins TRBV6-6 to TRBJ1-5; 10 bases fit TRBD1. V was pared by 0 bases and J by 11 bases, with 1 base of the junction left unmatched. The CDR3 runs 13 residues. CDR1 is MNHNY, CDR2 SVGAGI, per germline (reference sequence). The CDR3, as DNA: TGTGCCAGCAGTTACTCGGACAGGGGGGCCCAGCATTTT. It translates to CASSYSDRGAQHF.

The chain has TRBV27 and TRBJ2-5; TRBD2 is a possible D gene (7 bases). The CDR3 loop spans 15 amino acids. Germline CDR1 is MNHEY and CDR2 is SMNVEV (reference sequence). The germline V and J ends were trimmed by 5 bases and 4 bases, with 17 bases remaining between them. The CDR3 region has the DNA TGTGCCAGCAGTACCACCCGGGGGGCGGCAGAGACCCAGTACTTC. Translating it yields CASSTTRGAAETQYF.

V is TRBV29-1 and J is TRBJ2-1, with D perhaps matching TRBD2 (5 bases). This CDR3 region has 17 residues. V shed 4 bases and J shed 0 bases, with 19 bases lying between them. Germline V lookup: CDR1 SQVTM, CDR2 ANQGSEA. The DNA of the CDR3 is TGCAGCGTTGGTAGGTCGAAAGCGGTTAGCTCCTACAATGAGCAGTTCTTC. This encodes CSVGRSKAVSSYNEQFF.

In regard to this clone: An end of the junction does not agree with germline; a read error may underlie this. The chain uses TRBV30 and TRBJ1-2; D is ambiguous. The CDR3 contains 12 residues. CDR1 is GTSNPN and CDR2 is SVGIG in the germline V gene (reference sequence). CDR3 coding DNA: TGTGCCTGGAAGGGTGGAGGCGGAGGGAACCTCTTC. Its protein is CAWKGGGGGNLF.

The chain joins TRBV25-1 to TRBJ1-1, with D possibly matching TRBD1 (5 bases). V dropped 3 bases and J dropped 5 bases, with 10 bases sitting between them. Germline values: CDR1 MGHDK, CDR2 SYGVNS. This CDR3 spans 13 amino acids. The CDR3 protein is CASSERRGTEAFF. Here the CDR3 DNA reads TGTGCCAGCAGTGAGAGGCGGGGGACTGAAGCTTTCTTT.

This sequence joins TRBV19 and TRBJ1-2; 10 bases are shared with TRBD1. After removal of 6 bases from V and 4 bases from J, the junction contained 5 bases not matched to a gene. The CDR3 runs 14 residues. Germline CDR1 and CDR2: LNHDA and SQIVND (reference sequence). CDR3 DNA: TGTGCCAGTAGCTCGGACAGGGGGATCTATGGCTACACCTTC. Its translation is CASSSDRGIYGYTF.

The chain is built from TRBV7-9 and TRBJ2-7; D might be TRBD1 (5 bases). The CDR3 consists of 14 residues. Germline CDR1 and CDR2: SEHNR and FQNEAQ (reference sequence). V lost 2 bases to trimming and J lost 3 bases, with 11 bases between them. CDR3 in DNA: TGTGCCAGCAGCTTACAGGGTGCCCTCTACGAGCAGTACTTC. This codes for CASSLQGALYEQYF.

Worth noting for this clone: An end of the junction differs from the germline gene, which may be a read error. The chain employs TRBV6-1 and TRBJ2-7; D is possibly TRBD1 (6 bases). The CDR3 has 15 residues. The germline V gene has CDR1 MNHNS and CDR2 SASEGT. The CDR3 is CASSETFSRDKGVNF. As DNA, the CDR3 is TGTGCCAGCAGTGAAACTTTCTCCAGGGACAAAGGGGTAAACTTC.

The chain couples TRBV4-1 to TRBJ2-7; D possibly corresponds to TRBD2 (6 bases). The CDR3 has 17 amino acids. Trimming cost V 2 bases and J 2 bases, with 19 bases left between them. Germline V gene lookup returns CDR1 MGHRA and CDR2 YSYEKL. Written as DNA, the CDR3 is TGCGCCAGCAGCCAACGACCCCCGGGACTCGGGGCCTACGAGCAGTACTTC. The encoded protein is CASSQRPPGLGAYEQYF.

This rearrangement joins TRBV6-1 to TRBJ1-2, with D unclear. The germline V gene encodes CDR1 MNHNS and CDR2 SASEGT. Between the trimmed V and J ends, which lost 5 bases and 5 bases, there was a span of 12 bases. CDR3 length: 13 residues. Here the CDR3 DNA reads TGTGCCAGCAGTAGTTCCCAGATTTATGGCTACACCTTC. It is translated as CASSSSQIYGYTF.

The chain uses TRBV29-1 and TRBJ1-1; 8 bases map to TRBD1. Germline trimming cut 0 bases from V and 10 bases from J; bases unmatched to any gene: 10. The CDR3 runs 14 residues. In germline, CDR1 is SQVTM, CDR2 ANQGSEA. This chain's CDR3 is CSVEDPTGGRRAFF. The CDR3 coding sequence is TGCAGCGTTGAAGATCCAACAGGGGGGCGGAGAGCTTTCTTT.

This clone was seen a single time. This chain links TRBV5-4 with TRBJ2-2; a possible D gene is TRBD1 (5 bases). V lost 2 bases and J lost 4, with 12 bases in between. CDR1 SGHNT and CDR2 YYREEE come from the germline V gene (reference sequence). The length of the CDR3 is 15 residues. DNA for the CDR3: TGTGCCAGCAGCTTTGGGGCCGTGGGCACCGGGGAGCTGTTTTTT. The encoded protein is CASSFGAVGTGELFF.

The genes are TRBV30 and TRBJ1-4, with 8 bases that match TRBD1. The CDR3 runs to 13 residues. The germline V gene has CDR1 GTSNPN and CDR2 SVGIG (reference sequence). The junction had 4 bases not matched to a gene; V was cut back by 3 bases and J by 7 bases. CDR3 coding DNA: TGTGCCTGGAGCCAGGGGGCGAGTGAAAAACTGTTTTTT. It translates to CAWSQGASEKLFF.

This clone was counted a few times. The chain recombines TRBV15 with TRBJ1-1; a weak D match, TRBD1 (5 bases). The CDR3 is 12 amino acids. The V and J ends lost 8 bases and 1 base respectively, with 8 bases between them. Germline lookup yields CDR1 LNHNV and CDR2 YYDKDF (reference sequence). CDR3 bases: TGTGCCACCGGACACCCGAACACTGAAGCTTTCTTT. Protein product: CATGHPNTEAFF.

CDR3 coding DNA: TGTGCCAGCAGCTTGTTGCAGGGGGTGAACACTGAAGCTTTCTTT. Protein: CASSLLQGVNTEAFF. The rearrangement joins TRBV5-6 to TRBJ1-1; 7 nucleotides line up with TRBD1. This CDR3 is 15 amino acids long. After removal of 1 base from V and 0 bases from J, the junction contained 3 bases not matched to a gene. Germline V lookup: CDR1 SGHDT, CDR2 YYEEEE.

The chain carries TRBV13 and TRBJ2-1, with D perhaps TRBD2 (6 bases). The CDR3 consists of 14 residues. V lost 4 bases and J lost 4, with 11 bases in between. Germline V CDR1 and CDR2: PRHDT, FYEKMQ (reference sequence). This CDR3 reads CASSYISGYNEQFF. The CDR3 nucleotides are TGTGCCAGCAGCTACATTAGCGGTTACAATGAGCAGTTCTTC.

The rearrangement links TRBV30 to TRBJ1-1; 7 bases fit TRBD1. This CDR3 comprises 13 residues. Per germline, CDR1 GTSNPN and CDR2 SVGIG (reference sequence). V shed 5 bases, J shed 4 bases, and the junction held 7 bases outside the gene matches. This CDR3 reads CAWGYGTATEAFF. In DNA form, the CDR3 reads TGTGCCTGGGGCTATGGGACAGCCACTGAAGCTTTCTTT.

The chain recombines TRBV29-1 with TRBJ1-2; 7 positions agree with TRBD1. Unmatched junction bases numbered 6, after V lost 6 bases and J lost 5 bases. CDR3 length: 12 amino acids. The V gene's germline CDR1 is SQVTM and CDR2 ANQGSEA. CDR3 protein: CSVPTGDYGYTF. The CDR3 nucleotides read TGCAGCGTACCCACAGGGGATTATGGCTACACCTTC.

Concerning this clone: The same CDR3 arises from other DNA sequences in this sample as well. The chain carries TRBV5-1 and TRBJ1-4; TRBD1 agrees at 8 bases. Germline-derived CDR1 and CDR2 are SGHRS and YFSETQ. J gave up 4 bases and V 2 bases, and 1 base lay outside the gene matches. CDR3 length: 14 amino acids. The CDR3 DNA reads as TGCGCCAGCAGCTTCGGACAGGGTAATGAAAAACTGTTTTTT. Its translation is CASSFGQGNEKLFF.

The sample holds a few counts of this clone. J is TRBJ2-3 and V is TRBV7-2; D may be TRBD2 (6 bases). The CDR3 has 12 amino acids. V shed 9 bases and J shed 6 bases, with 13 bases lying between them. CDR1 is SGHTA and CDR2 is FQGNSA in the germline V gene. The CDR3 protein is CASRESGDTQYF. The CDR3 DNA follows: TGTGCCAGTCGGGAGTCAGGCGATACGCAGTATTTT.

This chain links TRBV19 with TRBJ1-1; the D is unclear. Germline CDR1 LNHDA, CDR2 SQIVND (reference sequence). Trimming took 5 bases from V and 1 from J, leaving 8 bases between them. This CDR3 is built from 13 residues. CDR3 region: CASSSSGNTEAFF. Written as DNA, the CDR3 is TGTGCCAGTAGTTCGTCGGGGAACACTGAAGCTTTCTTT.

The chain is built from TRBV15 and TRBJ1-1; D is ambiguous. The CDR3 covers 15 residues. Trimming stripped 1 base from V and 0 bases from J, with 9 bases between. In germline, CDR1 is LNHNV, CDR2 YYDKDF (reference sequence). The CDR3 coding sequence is TGTGCCACCAGCAGAGGCCCAGGCATGAACACTGAAGCTTTCTTT. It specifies CATSRGPGMNTEAFF.